The TCR beta chain under discussion was sequenced for a study of shared clonotypes between healthy human individuals (dated by TCRdb to the early 2020s). Broadly, across the study: Three men and two women, aged 18 to 49 years, made up the cohort. To increase sequencing depth and limit assay-specific biases, TCR repertoire library preparation and sequencing were carried out by different laboratories using diverse techniques. To estimate repertoire size and how much clonotypes are shared between individuals, the study performed deep sequencing of blood TCR repertoires from a few healthy adults. Leukapheresis yielded between about 0.85 and 10 billion PBMCs per donor. Study-wide findings and limitations: Sampling was limited to blood, and TCR repertoires in tissue likely differ from TCR repertoires in blood. Based on pairwise subsampling, the degree of clonotype sharing among donors was expected to be affected by sequencing depth. The small number of donors limited the genetic and exposure-history diversity represented.

Using the deep immunoSEQ assay, TCR CDR3 regions were amplified from genomic DNA by multiplex PCR. Genomic DNA extracted from each cell subset was distributed evenly over all wells of several immunoSEQ 96-well plates, and each plate served as one replicate. Each replicate PCR for unsorted PBMC received about 310 ng genomic DNA, equal to around 30,000 T cell genomes. Ten immunoSEQ deep assay plates were used to sequence the unsorted PBMC genomic DNA. Purified libraries were measured with a Qubit 3.0 fluorometer, size-checked on a Bioanalyzer 2100, and measured again with the KAPA Library Quantification kit. Each immunoSEQ 96-well plate was sequenced on its own single-read 150-cycle Illumina NextSeq 550 flow cell. Regarding the original processing steps: The immunoSEQ output contained only junctional sequences without quality scores, so filtering could not match that applied to full-length reads. Sequences were annotated with PyIR, a Python wrapper for IgBLAST v1.9, using IMGT germline references to assign V/J genes and CDR3. Reads were filtered out if the reads had weak V/J assignments (E-value above 1e-6), no CDR3, stop codons, out-of-frame junctions, or ambiguous translated residues. V3J clonotypes were defined by identical inferred V gene, J gene, and CDR3 amino acid sequence. Percentage overlap between repertoires was computed as shared unique clonotypes divided by the size of the smaller repertoire. Richness of each repertoire was evaluated using RTK rarefaction, the Chao1 estimator, and Recon v2.1 estimates of unobserved clonotypes. TCRdb retrieved this table from immuneACCESS and kept in-frame rearrangements only. Not all clones are present; in checked studies, unresolved V genes account for under half, and no reason is known for the remainder. The V and J calls and the clone size are those of that table, but D and trimming were determined from the DNA. This sample lists about 510,000 clones; around 79% were detected once. About an eighth of the sample is in the top ten clones.

Including cysteine and phenylalanine, the CDR3 has 16 amino acids. Only CDR3 DNA remains: 48 bases, in frame from the first base. V and J lose 1 base and 3 bases, and a span of 12 bases separates them. CDR1 LNHDA and CDR2 SQIVND were looked up in the germline V gene (reference sequence). The donors were healthy, HIV-negative adults with no recently reported acute infections or vaccinations. Every donor was a Caucasian adult residing in Nashville, Tennessee, USA. For unsorted samples, 90 million or so PBMCs were counted, and genomic DNA was extracted using the QIAamp DNA Blood Mini kit. Blood was collected by leukapheresis, and PBMCs were isolated by Ficoll-Histopaque density gradient centrifugation and then cryopreserved in liquid nitrogen vapor phase. This clone was observed at least ten times. Its antigen has not been determined. Base-call qualities are not available, and no considerably larger clone is one nucleotide away.

The sequencing sample was made of PBMCs. The V and J segments used are TRBV19 and TRBJ2-2, with no D gene named confidently. This receptor was identified in a woman in her 40s in good health. Some clones in this sample may be carry-over from other donors' samples. The sequenced DNA is TGTGCCAGTAGTATAGTGAGTAGCTACTACACCGGGGAGCTGTTTTTT. Its amino acids are CASSIVSSYYTGELFF.